The clone carrying this T cell receptor (beta chain) was seen ten or more times. What it binds is unknown. CDR3 length: 14 residues. Losses at the gene ends were 4 bases for V and 6 bases for J; bases not matched to a gene: 5. Germline-derived CDR1 and CDR2 are SGHRS and YFSETQ. Time point of the sample: pre-sensitization, week 0. Treatment: therapeutic diphenylcyclopropenone sensitization with weekly scalp DPC. These data belong to a study of human T cells and chemical hapten exposure. Turning to the study itself: Yields of TCR per sample differed, chiefly owing to small differences in pooled library volume. Points from the study as a whole: All donors were alopecia patients, so their immunity may differ from that of healthy people.

Under the authors' procedure: Sampled TCR counts reached a median of around 94,000 per sample, with values ranging from 23,224 to 690,600. TCRdb itself ran the RACE reads through MiXCR, one entry per CDR3 protein. The V and J calls come from TCRdb's annotation, not from the publication. Altogether around 92,000 distinct CDR3 sequences are present, 10% to 11% being singletons, with the ten largest covering 2.5% to 4%. This sequence was found in a woman aged 60-75 years with alopecia areata. Some clones in this sample may be carry-over from other donors' samples. The chain uses TRBV5-1 and TRBJ1-2; 11 nucleotides agree with TRBD1. The starting material was whole blood, obtained in connection with sensitization to the hapten diphenylcyclopropenone (DPC). Written as DNA, the CDR3 is TGCGCCAGCAGCCCGGGACAGGGGGTTGATGGCTACACCTTC. The encoded protein is CASSPGQGVDGYTF.